The clone carrying this T cell receptor beta chain was detected only a few times. The antigen is unknown. This sample was taken from a study of T cell repertoires in cytomegalovirus infection. Across the whole study: Public TCR beta signatures marked donors with CMV infection and the matching HLA.

TCRdb processed the reads anew with MiXCR; each CDR3 protein has one entry. The sample includes 200,000 to 300,000 distinct CDR3 sequences, roughly 10% of them seen just once. There are 15 residues in the CDR3. Germline V gene sequence: CDR1 SNHLY, CDR2 FYNNEI. Trimming removed 7 bases from V and 8 bases from J, with 20 bases in between. Study-wide results and caveats: The cumulative frequency of public TCR beta families identified carriers of CMV plus the relevant HLA. It was HLA-C-restricted CMV-specific TCR beta clonotypes that dominated the response ex vivo.

This sequence originates from a human donor in good health (CMV status not recorded). Some clones in this sample may be carry-over from other donors' samples. What was sequenced was PBMCs. This chain joins TRBV2 and TRBJ1-4; possible D gene TRBD1, 6 bases. The CDR3 reads CASTPLQGRREKLFF. The CDR3 nucleotides read TGTGCCAGCACCCCCCTACAGGGCAGGAGGGAAAAACTGTTTTTT.